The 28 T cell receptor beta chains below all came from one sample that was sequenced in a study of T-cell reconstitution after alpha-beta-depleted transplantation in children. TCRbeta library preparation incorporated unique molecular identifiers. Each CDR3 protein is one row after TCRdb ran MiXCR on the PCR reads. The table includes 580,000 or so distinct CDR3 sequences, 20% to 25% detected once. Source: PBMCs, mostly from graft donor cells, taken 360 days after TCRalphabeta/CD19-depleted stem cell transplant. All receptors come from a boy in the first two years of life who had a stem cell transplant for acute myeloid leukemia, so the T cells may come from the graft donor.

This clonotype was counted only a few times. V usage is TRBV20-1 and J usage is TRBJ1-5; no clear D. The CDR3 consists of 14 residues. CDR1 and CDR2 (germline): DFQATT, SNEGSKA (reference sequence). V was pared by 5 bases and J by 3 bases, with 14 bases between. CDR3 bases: TGCAGTGCTGGGAGCCCGTGGCCCAATCAGCCCCAGCATTTT. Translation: CSAGSPWPNQPQHF.

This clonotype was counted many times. CDR3 sequence: CASRGKNRGLDTGELFF. CDR3 coding DNA: TGCGCCAGCCGGGGTAAAAACAGGGGGCTTGACACCGGGGAGCTGTTTTTT. The chain recombines TRBV5-1 with TRBJ2-2; TRBD1 matches at 9 bases. CDR3 length: 17 residues. Trimming at V came to 7 bases and at J to 3 bases, leaving 13 bases not matched to a gene. The germline V gene encodes CDR1 SGHRS and CDR2 YFSETQ. Combining the CDR3 with reference TRBV5-1 and TRBJ2-2 gives the whole variable domain KAGVTQTPRYLIKTRGQQVTLSCSPISGHRSVSWYQQTPGQGLQFLFEYFSETQRNKGNFPGRFSGRQFSNSRSEMNVSTLELGDSALYLCASRGKNRGLDTGELFFGEGSRLTVL.

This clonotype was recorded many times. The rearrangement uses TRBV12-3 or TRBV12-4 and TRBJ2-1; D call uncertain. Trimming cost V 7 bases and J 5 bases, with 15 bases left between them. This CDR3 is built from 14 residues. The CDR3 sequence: CASTSRRGDNEQFF. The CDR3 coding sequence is TGTGCCAGCACCAGCCGGCGTGGGGACAATGAGCAGTTCTTC.

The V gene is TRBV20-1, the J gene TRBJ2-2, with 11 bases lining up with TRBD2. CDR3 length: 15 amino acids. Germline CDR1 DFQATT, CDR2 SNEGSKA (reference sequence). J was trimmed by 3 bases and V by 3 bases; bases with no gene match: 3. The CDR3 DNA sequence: TGCAGTGCTAGTCGACTAGCGGGGCACACCGGGGAGCTGTTTTTT. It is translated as CSASRLAGHTGELFF.

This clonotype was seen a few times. Here the CDR3 reads CASSLFGGGGDNEQFF. The CDR3 nucleotides read TGTGCCAGCAGCTTGTTCGGCGGGGGGGGTGACAATGAGCAGTTCTTC. The chain combines TRBV5-6 with TRBJ2-1, with 9 positions matching TRBD2. CDR1 and CDR2 from the germline V gene are SGHDT and YYEEEE. This CDR3 is 16 amino acids long. The junction had 7 bases not matched to a gene; V was cut back by 1 base and J by 5 bases.

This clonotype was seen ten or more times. This chain's CDR3 is CSARSTGGTSYEQYF. The CDR3 DNA reads TGCAGTGCTAGATCAACAGGGGGTACCTCCTACGAGCAGTACTTC. V gene TRBV20-1 combines with J gene TRBJ2-7; 8 bases align to TRBD1. The CDR3 runs to 15 residues. V shed 2 bases and J 0 bases; nucleotides not matched to a gene: 6. Germline V gene data show CDR1 as DFQATT and CDR2 as SNEGSKA (reference sequence).

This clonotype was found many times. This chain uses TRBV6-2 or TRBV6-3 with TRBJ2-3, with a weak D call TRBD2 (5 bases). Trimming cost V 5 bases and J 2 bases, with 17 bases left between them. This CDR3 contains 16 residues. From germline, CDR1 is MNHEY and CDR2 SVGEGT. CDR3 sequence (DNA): TGTGCCAGCAGTCCTAGATGGATCGGGATCACAGATACGCAGTATTTT. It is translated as CASSPRWIGITDTQYF.

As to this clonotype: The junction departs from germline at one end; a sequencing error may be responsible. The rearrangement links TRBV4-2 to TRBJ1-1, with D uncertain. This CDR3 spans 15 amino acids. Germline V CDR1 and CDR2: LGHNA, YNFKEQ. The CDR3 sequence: CASSAKGSGNAEAFF. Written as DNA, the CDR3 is TGTGCCAGCAGCGCGAAAGGGTCGGGGAACGCTGAAGCTTTCTTT.

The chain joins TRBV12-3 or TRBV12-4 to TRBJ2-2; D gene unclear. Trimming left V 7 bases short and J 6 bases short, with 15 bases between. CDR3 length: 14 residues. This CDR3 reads CASTARVYAGELFF. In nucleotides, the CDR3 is TGTGCCAGCACCGCCCGGGTTTACGCCGGGGAGCTGTTTTTT.

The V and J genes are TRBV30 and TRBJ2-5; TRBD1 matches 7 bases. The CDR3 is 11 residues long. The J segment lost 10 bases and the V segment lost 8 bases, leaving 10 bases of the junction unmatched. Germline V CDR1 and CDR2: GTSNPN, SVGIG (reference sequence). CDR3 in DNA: TGTGCCGGATACCTTACAGGGGACCAGTACTTC. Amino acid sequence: CAGYLTGDQYF.

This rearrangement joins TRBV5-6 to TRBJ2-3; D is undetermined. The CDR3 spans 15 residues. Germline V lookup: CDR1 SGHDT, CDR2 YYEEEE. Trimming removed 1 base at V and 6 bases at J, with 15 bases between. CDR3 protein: CASSLFQTVTDTQYF. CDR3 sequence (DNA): TGTGCCAGCAGCTTGTTCCAGACTGTCACTGATACGCAGTATTTT.

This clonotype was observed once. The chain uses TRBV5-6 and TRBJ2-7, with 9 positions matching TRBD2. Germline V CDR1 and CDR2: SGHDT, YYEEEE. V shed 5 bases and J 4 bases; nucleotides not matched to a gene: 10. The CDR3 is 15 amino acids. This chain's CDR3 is CASRVSGGPTYEQYV. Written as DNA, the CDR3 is TGTGCCAGCAGGGTTAGCGGGGGACCCACGTACGAGCAGTACGTC.

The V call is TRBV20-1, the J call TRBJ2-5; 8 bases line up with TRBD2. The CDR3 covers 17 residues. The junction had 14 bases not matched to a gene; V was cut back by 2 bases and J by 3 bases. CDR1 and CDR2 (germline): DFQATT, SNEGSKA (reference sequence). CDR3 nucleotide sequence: TGCAGTGCTAGACGCCTCAGCGGGGGTAACTGGGAAGAGACCCAGTACTTC. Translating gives CSARRLSGGNWEETQYF.

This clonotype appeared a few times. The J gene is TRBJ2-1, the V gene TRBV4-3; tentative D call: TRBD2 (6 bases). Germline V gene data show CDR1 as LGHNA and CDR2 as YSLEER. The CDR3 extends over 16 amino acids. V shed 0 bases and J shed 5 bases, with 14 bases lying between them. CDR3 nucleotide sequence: TGCGCCAGCAGCCAAGATTGGGGGGAGGTGGACAATGAGCAGTTCTTC. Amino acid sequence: CASSQDWGEVDNEQFF.

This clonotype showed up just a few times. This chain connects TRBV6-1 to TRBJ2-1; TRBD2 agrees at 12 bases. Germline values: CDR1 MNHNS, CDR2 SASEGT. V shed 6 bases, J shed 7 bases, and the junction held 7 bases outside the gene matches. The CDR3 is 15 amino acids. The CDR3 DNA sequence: TGTGCCAGCAGCAGACTAGCGGGGGTGGGGAATGAGCAGTTCTTC. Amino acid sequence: CASSRLAGVGNEQFF.

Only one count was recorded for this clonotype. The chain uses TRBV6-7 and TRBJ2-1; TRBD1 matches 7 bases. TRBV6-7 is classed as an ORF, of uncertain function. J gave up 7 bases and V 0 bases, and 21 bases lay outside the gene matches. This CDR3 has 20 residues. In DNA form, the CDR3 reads TGTGCCAGCAGTTACTCTTGGGTCCTAGGGGGCCTAGACCGGTGGAATGAGCAGTTCTTC. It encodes CASSYSWVLGGLDRWNEQFF.

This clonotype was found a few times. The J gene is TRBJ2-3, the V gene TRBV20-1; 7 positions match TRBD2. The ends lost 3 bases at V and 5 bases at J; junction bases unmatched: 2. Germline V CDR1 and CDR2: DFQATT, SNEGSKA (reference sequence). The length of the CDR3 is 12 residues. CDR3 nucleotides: TGCAGTGCTAGGGGCGGGGGAGATACGCAGTATTTT. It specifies CSARGGGDTQYF.

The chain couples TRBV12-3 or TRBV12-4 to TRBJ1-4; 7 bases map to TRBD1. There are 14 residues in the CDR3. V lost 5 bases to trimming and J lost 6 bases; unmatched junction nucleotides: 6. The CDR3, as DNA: TGTGCCAGCAGTCCCCACAGGGGCTATGAAAAACTGTTTTTT. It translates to CASSPHRGYEKLFF.

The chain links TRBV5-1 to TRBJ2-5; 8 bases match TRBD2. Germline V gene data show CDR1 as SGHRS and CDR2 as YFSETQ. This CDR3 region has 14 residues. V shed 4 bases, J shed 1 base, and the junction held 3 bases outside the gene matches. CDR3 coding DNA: TGCGCCAGCAGCCAAAGCGGGGGCCAAGAGACCCAGTACTTC. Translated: CASSQSGGQETQYF.

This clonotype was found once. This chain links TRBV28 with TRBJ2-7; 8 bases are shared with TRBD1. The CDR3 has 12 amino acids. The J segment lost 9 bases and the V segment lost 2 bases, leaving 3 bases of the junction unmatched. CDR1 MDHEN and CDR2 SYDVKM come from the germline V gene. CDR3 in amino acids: CASSLGQGAQYV. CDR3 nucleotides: TGTGCCAGCAGTTTAGGTCAGGGGGCGCAGTACGTC.

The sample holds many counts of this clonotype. The CDR3: CASSLRGLSYNEQFF. CDR3 sequence (DNA): TGTGCCAGCAGCTTGAGGGGACTATCCTACAATGAGCAGTTCTTC. The V call is TRBV5-6, the J call TRBJ2-1; 7 nucleotides line up with TRBD2. Per germline, CDR1 SGHDT and CDR2 YYEEEE. Trimming took 1 base from V and 1 from J; bases not matched to a gene: 2. The CDR3 length is 15 residues.

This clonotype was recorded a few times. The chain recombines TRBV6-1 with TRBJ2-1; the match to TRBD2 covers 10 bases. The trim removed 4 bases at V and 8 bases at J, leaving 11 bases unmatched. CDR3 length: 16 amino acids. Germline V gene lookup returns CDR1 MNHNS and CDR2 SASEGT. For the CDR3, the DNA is TGTGCCAGCAGTGTACCGGGACTAGCGACTTCTTATGAGCAGTTCTTC. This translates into CASSVPGLATSYEQFF.

The CDR3 loop reads CASSYGQGHNEQFF. CDR3 DNA sequence: TGTGCCAGCAGTTACGGGCAGGGGCACAATGAGCAGTTCTTC. The V and J genes are TRBV6-2 or TRBV6-3 and TRBJ2-1; TRBD1 is a possible D gene (6 bases). V was pared by 2 bases and J by 5 bases, with 10 bases between. In germline, CDR1 is MNHEY, CDR2 SVGEGT. This CDR3 comprises 14 residues.

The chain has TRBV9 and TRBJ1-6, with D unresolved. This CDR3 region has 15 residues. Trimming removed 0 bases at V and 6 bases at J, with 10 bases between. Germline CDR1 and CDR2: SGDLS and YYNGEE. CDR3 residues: CASSVGHGGNSPLHF. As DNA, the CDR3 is TGTGCCAGCAGCGTAGGTCACGGAGGTAATTCACCCCTCCACTTT.

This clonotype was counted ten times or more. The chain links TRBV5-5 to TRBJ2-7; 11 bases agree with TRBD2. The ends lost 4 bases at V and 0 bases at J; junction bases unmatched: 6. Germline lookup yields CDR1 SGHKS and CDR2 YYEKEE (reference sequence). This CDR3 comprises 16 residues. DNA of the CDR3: TGTGCCAGCAGCCGCACTAGCGGGGGTAGCTCCTACGAGCAGTACGTC. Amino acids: CASSRTSGGSSYEQYV.

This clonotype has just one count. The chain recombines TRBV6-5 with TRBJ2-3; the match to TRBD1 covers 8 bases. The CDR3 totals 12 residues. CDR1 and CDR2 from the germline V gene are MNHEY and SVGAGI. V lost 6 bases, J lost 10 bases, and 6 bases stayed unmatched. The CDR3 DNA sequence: TGTGCCAGCAGACAAGGGACAGGCGCGCAGTATTTT. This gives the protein CASRQGTGAQYF.

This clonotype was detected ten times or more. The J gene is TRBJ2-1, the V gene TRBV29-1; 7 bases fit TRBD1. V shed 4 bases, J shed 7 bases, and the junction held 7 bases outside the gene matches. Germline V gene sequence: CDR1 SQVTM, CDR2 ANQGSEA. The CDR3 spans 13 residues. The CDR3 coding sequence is TGCAGCGTTGGAGAGGGGGCGAGTAATGAGCAGTTCTTC. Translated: CSVGEGASNEQFF.

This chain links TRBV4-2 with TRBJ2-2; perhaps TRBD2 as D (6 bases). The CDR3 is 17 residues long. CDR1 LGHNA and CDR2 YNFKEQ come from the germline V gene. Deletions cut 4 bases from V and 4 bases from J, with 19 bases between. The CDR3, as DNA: TGTGCCAGCAGCCCTGCGGTCGGGGCGGGGAGCACCGGGGAGCTGTTTTTT. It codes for CASSPAVGAGSTGELFF.